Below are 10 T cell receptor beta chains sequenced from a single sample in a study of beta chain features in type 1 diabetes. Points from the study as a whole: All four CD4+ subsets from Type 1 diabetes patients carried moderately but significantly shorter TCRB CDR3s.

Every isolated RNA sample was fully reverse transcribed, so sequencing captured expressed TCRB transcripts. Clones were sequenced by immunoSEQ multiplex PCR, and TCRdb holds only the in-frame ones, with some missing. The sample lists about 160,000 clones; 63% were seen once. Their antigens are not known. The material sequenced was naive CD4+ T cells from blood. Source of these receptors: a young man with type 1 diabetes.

The CDR3 DNA follows: TGTGCCAGCAGCTTGGGGGACAGATTCACAGATACGCAGTATTTT. It translates to CASSLGDRFTDTQYF. The J gene is TRBJ2-3, the V gene TRBV5-6; TRBD1 agrees at 7 bases. Germline-derived CDR1 and CDR2 are SGHDT and YYEEEE. The CDR3 has 15 amino acids. V gave up 0 bases and J gave up 2 bases; unmatched junction bases: 3.

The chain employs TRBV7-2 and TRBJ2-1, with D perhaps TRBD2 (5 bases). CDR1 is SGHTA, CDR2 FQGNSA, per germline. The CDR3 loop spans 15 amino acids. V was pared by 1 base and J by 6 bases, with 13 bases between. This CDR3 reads CASSLDEGYFNEQFF. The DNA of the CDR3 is TGTGCCAGCAGCTTAGATGAGGGATACTTCAATGAGCAGTTCTTC.

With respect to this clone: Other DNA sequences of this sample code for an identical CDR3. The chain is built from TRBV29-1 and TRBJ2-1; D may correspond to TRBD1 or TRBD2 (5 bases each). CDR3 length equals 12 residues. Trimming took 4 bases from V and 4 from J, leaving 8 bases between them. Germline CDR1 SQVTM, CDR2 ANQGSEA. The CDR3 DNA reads TGCAGCGTTGGGGACCCATACAATGAGCAGTTCTTC. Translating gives CSVGDPYNEQFF.

In nucleotides, the CDR3 is TGTGCCAGCAGCGGTGTAGCCTACACTGAAGCTTTCTTT. Its protein is CASSGVAYTEAFF. This chain connects TRBV7-2 to TRBJ1-1; D gene ambiguous. Germline lookup yields CDR1 SGHTA and CDR2 FQGNSA. This CDR3 comprises 13 residues. V gave up 5 bases and J gave up 3 bases, with 10 bases separating them.

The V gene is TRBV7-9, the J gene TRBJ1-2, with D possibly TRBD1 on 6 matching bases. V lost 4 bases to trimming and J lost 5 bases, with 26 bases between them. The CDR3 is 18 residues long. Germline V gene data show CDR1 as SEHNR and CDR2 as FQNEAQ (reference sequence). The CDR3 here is CASSSSRQDRPGGYGYTF. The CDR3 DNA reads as TGTGCCAGCAGCTCATCCCGACAGGATCGGCCAGGAGGGTATGGCTACACCTTC.

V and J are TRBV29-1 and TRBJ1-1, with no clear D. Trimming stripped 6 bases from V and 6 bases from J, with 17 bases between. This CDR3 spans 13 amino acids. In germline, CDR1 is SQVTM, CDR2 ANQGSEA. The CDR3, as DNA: TGCAGCGTCGCCTTGATCCGCGCCGCTGAAGCTTTCTTT. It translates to CSVALIRAAEAFF.

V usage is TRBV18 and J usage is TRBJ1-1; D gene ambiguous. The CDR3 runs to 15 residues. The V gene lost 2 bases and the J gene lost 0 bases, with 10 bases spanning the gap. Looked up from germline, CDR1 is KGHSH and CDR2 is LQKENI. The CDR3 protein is CASSPGQVLNTEAFF. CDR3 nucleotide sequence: TGTGCCAGCTCACCAGGGCAGGTCCTGAACACTGAAGCTTTCTTT. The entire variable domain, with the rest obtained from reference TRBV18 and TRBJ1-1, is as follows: NAGVMQNPRHLVRRRGQEARLRCSPMKGHSHVYWYRQLPEEGLKFMVYLQKENIIDESGMPKERFSAEFPKEGPSILRIQQVVRGDSAAYFCASSPGQVLNTEAFFGQGTRLTVV.

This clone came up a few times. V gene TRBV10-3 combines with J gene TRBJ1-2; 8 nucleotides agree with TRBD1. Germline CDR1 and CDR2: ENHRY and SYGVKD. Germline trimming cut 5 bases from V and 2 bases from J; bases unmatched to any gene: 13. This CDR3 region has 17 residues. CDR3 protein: CAISPGRGPARNYGYTF. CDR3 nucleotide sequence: TGTGCCATCAGTCCCGGCAGGGGGCCCGCTAGGAACTATGGCTACACCTTC.

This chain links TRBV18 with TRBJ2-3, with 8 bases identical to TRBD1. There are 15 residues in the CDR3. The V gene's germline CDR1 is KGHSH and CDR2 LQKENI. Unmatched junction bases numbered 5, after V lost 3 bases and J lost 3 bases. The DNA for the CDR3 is TGTGCCAGCTCACCCCGACAGGGGTCAACAGATACGCAGTATTTT. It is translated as CASSPRQGSTDTQYF.

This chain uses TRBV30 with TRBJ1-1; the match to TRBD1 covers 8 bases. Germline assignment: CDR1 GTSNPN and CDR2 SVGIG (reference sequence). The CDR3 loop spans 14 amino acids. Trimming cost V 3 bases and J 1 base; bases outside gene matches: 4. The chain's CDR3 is CAWRVRGQNTEAFF. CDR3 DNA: TGTGCCTGGAGGGTCAGGGGGCAGAACACTGAAGCTTTCTTT.